The 29 T cell receptor beta chains below come from one sample, sequenced in a study of blood T cell repertoires in COVID-19. The repertoire was sequenced with immunoSEQ multiplex PCR; TCRdb's copy has only in-frame clones and lacks some. Seen here are 350,000 to 450,000 clones, approximately 89% observed once, and the top ten hold approximately 1.5%. Sequencing was performed on peripheral blood. The receptors derive from a woman aged 40 to 49 with COVID-19, enrolled during active disease.

V usage is TRBV28 and J usage is TRBJ1-5; D remains ambiguous. Looked up from germline, CDR1 is MDHEN and CDR2 is SYDVKM. V dropped 6 bases and J dropped 5 bases, with 8 bases sitting between them. This CDR3 has 12 residues. The CDR3: CASRAAHQPQHF. CDR3 sequence (DNA): TGTGCCAGCAGGGCGGCCCATCAGCCCCAGCATTTT. Using reference TRBV28 and TRBJ1-5 for the parts outside the CDR3, the full variable domain is DVKVTQSSRYLVKRTGEKVFLECVQDMDHENMFWYRQDPGLGLRLIYFSYDVKMKEKGDIPEGYSVSREKKERFSLILESASTNQTSMYLCASRAAHQPQHFGDGTRLSIL.

This clone has a single count. This chain links TRBV9 with TRBJ1-2, with 7 bases matching TRBD1. Looked up from germline, CDR1 is SGDLS and CDR2 is YYNGEE. The junction had 4 bases not matched to a gene; V was cut back by 0 bases and J by 2 bases. The CDR3 loop spans 15 amino acids. The CDR3 here is CASSVGVRGNYGYTF. The CDR3 nucleotides are TGTGCCAGCAGCGTAGGCGTCAGGGGGAACTATGGCTACACCTTC.

V gene TRBV5-4 combines with J gene TRBJ2-7, with D perhaps TRBD1 (8 bases). This CDR3 region has 16 residues. The V end was cut by 4 bases, the J end by 2 bases, with 19 bases between. Germline lookup yields CDR1 SGHNT and CDR2 YYREEE (reference sequence). CDR3 DNA sequence: TGTGCCAGCAGCCCACTACAGGGGGGGAACCCCTACGAGCAGTACTTC. Translated: CASSPLQGGNPYEQYF.

The chain recombines TRBV9 with TRBJ1-2; no clear D. Trimming took off 4 bases at V and 3 bases at J, with 16 bases between the two ends. Germline V lookup: CDR1 SGDLS, CDR2 YYNGEE. The CDR3 has 15 amino acids. CDR3 in DNA: TGTGCCAGCAGCACTCGCCTCCCCGGGGACTATGGCTACACCTTC. This translates into CASSTRLPGDYGYTF. Using reference TRBV9 and TRBJ1-2 for the parts outside the CDR3, the full variable domain is DSGVTQTPKHLITATGQRVTLRCSPRSGDLSVYWYQQSLDQGLQFLIQYYNGEERAKGNILERFSAQQFPDLHSELNLSSLELGDSALYFCASSTRLPGDYGYTFGSGTRLTVV.

The chain uses TRBV6-5 and TRBJ2-4, with D tentatively TRBD2 (5 bases). Looked up from germline, CDR1 is MNHEY and CDR2 is SVGAGI. Trimming left V 8 bases short and J 2 bases short, with 13 bases between. The CDR3 consists of 14 residues. DNA of the CDR3: TGTGCCAGCTTAAATCCCGGGACCAAAAACATTCAGTACTTC. It specifies CASLNPGTKNIQYF.

The chain carries TRBV6-2 or TRBV6-3 and TRBJ1-1; weak D call: TRBD1 (5 bases). This CDR3 spans 14 amino acids. Per germline, CDR1 MNHEY and CDR2 SVGEGT. V shed 5 bases and J shed 4 bases, with 14 bases lying between them. CDR3 loop: CASSGGYGGTEAFF. The CDR3 DNA sequence: TGTGCCAGCAGTGGGGGATACGGGGGCACTGAAGCTTTCTTT.

This clone was observed once. The chain recombines TRBV11-2 with TRBJ1-1; weak D call: TRBD1 (6 bases). Trimming removed 0 bases at V and 4 bases at J, with 15 bases between. The germline V gene encodes CDR1 SGHAT and CDR2 FQNNGV. This CDR3 spans 16 amino acids. CDR3 sequence (DNA): TGTGCCAGCAGCTTAGATCGGGGACACTTTAGCACTGAAGCTTTCTTT. This gives the protein CASSLDRGHFSTEAFF.

The V call is TRBV7-2, the J call TRBJ1-2, with a weak D call TRBD1 (6 bases). This CDR3 spans 13 amino acids. Germline CDR1 and CDR2: SGHTA and FQGNSA. The V gene lost 1 base and the J gene lost 6 bases, with 9 bases spanning the gap. The CDR3 DNA reads as TGTGCCAGCAGCTTAGGGGGGCTAGATGGCTACACCTTC. Residues: CASSLGGLDGYTF.

This rearrangement joins TRBV9 to TRBJ2-5; TRBD1 aligns across 7 bases. This CDR3 contains 15 residues. CDR1 is SGDLS and CDR2 is YYNGEE in the germline V gene. Trimming at V came to 0 bases and at J to 4 bases, leaving 6 bases not matched to a gene. The CDR3 sequence: CASSVGTGGPETQYF. The DNA of the CDR3 is TGTGCCAGCAGCGTAGGGACAGGAGGCCCAGAGACCCAGTACTTC.

This clone is a singleton in its sample. The DNA of the CDR3 is TGTGCCAGCAGCCCCCGGGGGACAGGGACAATGAACACTGAAGCTTTCTTT. Encoded protein: CASSPRGTGTMNTEAFF. The rearrangement links TRBV6-2 or TRBV6-3 to TRBJ1-1, with 9 bases fitting TRBD1. This CDR3 has 17 residues. Unmatched junction bases numbered 11, after V lost 6 bases and J lost 0 bases. In germline, CDR1 is MNHEY, CDR2 SVGEGT.

The gene calls are TRBV5-1 and TRBJ2-2; possibly TRBD2 for D (6 bases). The V end was cut by 3 bases, the J end by 5 bases, with 14 bases between. CDR3 length: 15 amino acids. CDR1 and CDR2 from the germline V gene are SGHRS and YFSETQ. The CDR3 DNA reads TGCGCCAGCAGCTGGCCCGTTGGGGGGACCGGGGAGCTGTTTTTT. Translated, it gives CASSWPVGGTGELFF.

V gene TRBV19 combines with J gene TRBJ2-3, with TRBD1 identical over 7 bases. CDR3 length: 15 residues. Germline trimming cut 6 bases from V and 1 base from J; bases unmatched to any gene: 7. Germline assignment: CDR1 LNHDA and CDR2 SQIVND (reference sequence). The CDR3 loop reads CASSPTGFGTDTQYF. CDR3 DNA: TGTGCCAGTAGCCCGACAGGGTTCGGCACAGATACGCAGTATTTT.

The chain is built from TRBV18 and TRBJ2-3; 10 bases line up with TRBD2. The CDR3 consists of 21 residues. Germline trimming cut 3 bases from V and 1 base from J; bases unmatched to any gene: 19. The germline gives CDR1 KGHSH, CDR2 LQKENI. In DNA form, the CDR3 reads TGTGCCAGCTCACCCCGGAGAGTAGCGGGGGGTCCCTCGCTAGGCACAGATACGCAGTATTTT. Protein product: CASSPRRVAGGPSLGTDTQYF.

The rearrangement uses TRBV6-2 or TRBV6-3 and TRBJ2-7; weak D call: TRBD1 (5 bases). Trimming pared 2 bases from V and 0 bases from J, leaving 5 bases between. The CDR3 is made up of 13 amino acids. Germline loops: CDR1 MNHEY, CDR2 SVGEGT. The CDR3 region is CASSYDSSYEQYF. CDR3 sequence (DNA): TGTGCCAGCAGTTACGACAGCTCCTACGAGCAGTACTTC.

V and J are TRBV4-1 and TRBJ2-4, with D possibly matching TRBD2 (7 bases). The germline gives CDR1 MGHRA, CDR2 YSYEKL. The CDR3 totals 14 residues. Trimming stripped 4 bases from V and 9 bases from J, with 16 bases between. The CDR3 loop is CASSLIGGGGIQYF. In nucleotides, the CDR3 is TGCGCCAGCAGCCTAATAGGGGGGGGAGGCATTCAGTACTTC.

The rearrangement uses TRBV15 and TRBJ1-1; 7 bases agree with TRBD1. The CDR3 extends over 15 amino acids. V gave up 5 bases and J gave up 5 bases; unmatched junction bases: 11. Per the germline V gene, CDR1 is LNHNV and CDR2 is YYDKDF (reference sequence). CDR3 sequence: CATSGDSGRRTEAFF. CDR3 in DNA: TGTGCCACCAGCGGGGACAGCGGGAGACGTACTGAAGCTTTCTTT.

This chain joins TRBV3-1 (or the pseudogene TRBV3-2) and TRBJ2-7; D remains unclear. V lost 2 bases and J lost 2, with 13 bases in between. The CDR3 has 15 amino acids. Per germline, CDR1 LGHDT and CDR2 YNNKEL (reference sequence). DNA for the CDR3: TGTGCCAGCAGCCAATTTGTGGTTGAGGCCTACGAGCAGTACTTC. Translation: CASSQFVVEAYEQYF.

The chain is built from TRBV19 and TRBJ2-7; tentatively, D is TRBD1 (5 bases). V was trimmed by 1 base and J by 6 bases, leaving 7 bases between them. In germline, CDR1 is LNHDA, CDR2 SQIVND (reference sequence). This CDR3 contains 12 residues. CDR3 sequence (DNA): TGTGCCAGTAGTATAGGGGGCCGCGAGCAGTACTTC. Amino acids: CASSIGGREQYF. The variable domain in full, with the rest retrieved from reference TRBV19 and TRBJ2-7, is DGGITQSPKYLFRKEGQNVTLSCEQNLNHDAMYWYRQDPGQGLRLIYYSQIVNDFQKGDIAEGYSVSREKKESFPLTVTSAQKNPTAFYLCASSIGGREQYFGPGTRLTVT.

The chain combines TRBV27 with TRBJ2-7, with 8 bases lining up with TRBD1. CDR3 size: 12 residues. With V trimmed by 6 bases and J by 13 bases, 11 bases remained unmatched. The germline CDR1 and CDR2 sequences are MNHEY and SMNVEV (reference sequence). The CDR3 bases are TGTGCCAGCAGCCTTAGGACAGGGAGGCTATACTTC. Translating gives CASSLRTGRLYF.

This chain joins TRBV7-8 and TRBJ1-1; no clear D gene. CDR3 length: 14 amino acids. The V end lost 1 base, the J end lost 2 bases, and 8 bases lay between the germline ends. Germline assignment: CDR1 SGHVS and CDR2 FQNEAQ. Here the CDR3 DNA reads TGTGCCAGCAGCTTAGATCTGGCCAACACTGAAGCTTTCTTT. Its translation: CASSLDLANTEAFF.

V usage is TRBV6-2 or TRBV6-3 and J usage is TRBJ2-4, with 12 bases matching TRBD2. Germline V gene sequence: CDR1 MNHEY, CDR2 SVGEGT. V shed 6 bases, J shed 0 bases, and the junction held 9 bases outside the gene matches. CDR3 length: 18 amino acids. CDR3 DNA: TGTGCCAGCAGCCTCCCGGGACTAGCGGGCGTAGCCAAAAACATTCAGTACTTC. This translates into CASSLPGLAGVAKNIQYF.

This chain joins TRBV19 and TRBJ1-4; 7 bases map to TRBD1. CDR3 length: 15 amino acids. Trimming cost V 4 bases and J 4 bases; bases outside gene matches: 6. Germline V gives CDR1 LNHDA, CDR2 SQIVND (reference sequence). The CDR3 nucleotides read TGTGCCAGTAGTACAAGGGACAGTCGTAATGAAAAACTGTTTTTT. It yields the protein CASSTRDSRNEKLFF.

The chain is built from TRBV2 and TRBJ1-1; D is ambiguous. From germline, CDR1 is SNHLY and CDR2 FYNNEI. The CDR3 sequence is 13 residues long. Trimming shortened V by 6 bases and J by 0 bases, and 8 bases separated the two germline ends. The CDR3 protein is CASRREMNTEAFF. DNA for the CDR3: TGTGCCAGCAGGAGGGAAATGAACACTGAAGCTTTCTTT.

J is TRBJ1-4 and V is TRBV15; no clear D gene. Germline CDR1 is LNHNV and CDR2 is YYDKDF (reference sequence). There are 16 residues in the CDR3. V shed 3 bases and J shed 2 bases, with 13 bases lying between them. This CDR3 is CATSRPPERTNEKLFF. The CDR3 bases are TGTGCCACCAGCAGGCCCCCGGAGCGGACTAATGAAAAACTGTTTTTT.

This clone was observed once. V gene TRBV3-1 (or the pseudogene TRBV3-2) combines with J gene TRBJ2-3; D is unresolved. The CDR3 is 14 amino acids. Trimming stripped 4 bases from V and 1 base from J, with 9 bases between. The germline CDR1 and CDR2 sequences are LGHDT and YNNKEL (reference sequence). The CDR3 reads CASSLTSGTDTQYF. DNA for the CDR3: TGTGCCAGCAGCCTTACCAGCGGCACAGATACGCAGTATTTT.

The chain employs TRBV27 and TRBJ2-7, with D possibly matching TRBD2 (5 bases). The CDR3 totals 13 residues. V shed 3 bases and J shed 4 bases, with 10 bases lying between them. Germline V gives CDR1 MNHEY, CDR2 SMNVEV (reference sequence). As DNA, the CDR3 is TGTGCCAGCAGTTTTGGCAGGAGGTACGAGCAGTACTTC. Encoded protein: CASSFGRRYEQYF.

This chain joins TRBV9 and TRBJ2-5, with D possibly matching TRBD2 (5 bases). Trimming removed 2 bases from V and 5 bases from J, with 16 bases in between. The CDR3 runs 15 residues. CDR1 is SGDLS and CDR2 is YYNGEE in the germline V gene. The CDR3 spells CASSVLASSQETQYF. In nucleotides, the CDR3 is TGTGCCAGCAGCGTGCTAGCAAGTTCCCAGGAGACCCAGTACTTC.

The chain recombines TRBV27 with TRBJ1-1; no clear D. Between the trimmed V and J ends, which lost 2 bases and 10 bases, there was a span of 14 bases. The CDR3 is made up of 13 amino acids. Germline V gives CDR1 MNHEY, CDR2 SMNVEV (reference sequence). CDR3 loop: CASSLVLGDLAFF. The DNA for the CDR3 is TGTGCCAGCAGTTTAGTTTTAGGAGATTTAGCTTTCTTT.

This sequence joins TRBV28 and TRBJ1-1; no clear D gene. Per germline, CDR1 MDHEN and CDR2 SYDVKM. V dropped 8 bases and J dropped 3 bases, with 10 bases sitting between them. The CDR3 contains 12 residues. The CDR3 here is CASDTFDTEAFF. CDR3 sequence (DNA): TGTGCCAGCGACACTTTCGACACTGAAGCTTTCTTT.